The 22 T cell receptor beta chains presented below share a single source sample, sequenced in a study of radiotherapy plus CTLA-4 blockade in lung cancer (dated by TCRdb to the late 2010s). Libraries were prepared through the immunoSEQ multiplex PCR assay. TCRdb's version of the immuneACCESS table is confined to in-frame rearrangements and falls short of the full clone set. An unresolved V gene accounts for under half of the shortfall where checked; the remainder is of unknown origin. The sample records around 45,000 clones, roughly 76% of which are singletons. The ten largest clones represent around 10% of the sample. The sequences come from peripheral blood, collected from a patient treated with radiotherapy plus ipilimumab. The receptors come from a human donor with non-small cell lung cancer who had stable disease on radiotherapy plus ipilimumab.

CDR3 amino acids: CASSLYLRQSEKLFF. The CDR3 nucleotides read TGTGCCAGCAGCTTATACCTCAGACAGAGTGAAAAACTGTTTTTT. The rearrangement uses TRBV7-3 and TRBJ1-4; weak D call: TRBD1 (5 bases). The V end lost 2 bases, the J end lost 7 bases, and 14 bases lay between the germline ends. Germline CDR1 SGHTA, CDR2 FQGTGA. The CDR3 runs 15 residues.

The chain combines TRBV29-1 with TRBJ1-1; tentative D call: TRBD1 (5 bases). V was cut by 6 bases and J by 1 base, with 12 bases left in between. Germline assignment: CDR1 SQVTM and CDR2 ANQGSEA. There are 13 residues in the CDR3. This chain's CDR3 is CSVVWGTNTEAFF. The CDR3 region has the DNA TGCAGCGTCGTATGGGGCACGAACACTGAAGCTTTCTTT.

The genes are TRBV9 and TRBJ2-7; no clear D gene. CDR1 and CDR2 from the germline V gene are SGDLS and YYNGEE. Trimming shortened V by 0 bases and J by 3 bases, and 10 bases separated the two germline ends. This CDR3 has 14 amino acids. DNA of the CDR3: TGTGCCAGCAGCGTAGGAGGAACGGGCTACGAGCAGTACTTC. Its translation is CASSVGGTGYEQYF.

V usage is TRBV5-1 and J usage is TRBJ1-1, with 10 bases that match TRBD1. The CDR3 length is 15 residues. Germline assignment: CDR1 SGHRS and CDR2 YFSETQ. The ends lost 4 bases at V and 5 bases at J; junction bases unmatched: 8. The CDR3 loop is CASSTDRGKGTEAFF. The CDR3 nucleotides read TGCGCCAGCAGCACGGACAGGGGGAAGGGGACTGAAGCTTTCTTT.

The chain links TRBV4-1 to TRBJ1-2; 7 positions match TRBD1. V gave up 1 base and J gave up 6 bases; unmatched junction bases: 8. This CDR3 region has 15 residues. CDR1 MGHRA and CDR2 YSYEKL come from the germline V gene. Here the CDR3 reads CASSQAEGAYHGYTF. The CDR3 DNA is TGCGCCAGCAGCCAAGCAGAGGGGGCATACCATGGCTACACCTTC.

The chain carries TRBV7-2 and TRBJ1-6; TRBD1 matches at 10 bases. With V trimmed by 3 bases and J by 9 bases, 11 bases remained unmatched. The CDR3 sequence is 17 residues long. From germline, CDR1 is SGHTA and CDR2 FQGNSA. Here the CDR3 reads CASSFAGTGEIGSPLHF. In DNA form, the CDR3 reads TGTGCCAGCAGCTTCGCCGGGACAGGGGAAATCGGTTCACCCCTCCACTTT.

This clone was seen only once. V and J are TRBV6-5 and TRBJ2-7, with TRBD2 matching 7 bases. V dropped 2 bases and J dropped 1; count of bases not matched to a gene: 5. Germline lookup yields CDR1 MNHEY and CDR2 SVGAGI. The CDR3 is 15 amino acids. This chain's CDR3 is CASSYAGTTSYEQYF. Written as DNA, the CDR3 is TGTGCCAGCAGTTACGCCGGGACTACATCCTACGAGCAGTACTTC.

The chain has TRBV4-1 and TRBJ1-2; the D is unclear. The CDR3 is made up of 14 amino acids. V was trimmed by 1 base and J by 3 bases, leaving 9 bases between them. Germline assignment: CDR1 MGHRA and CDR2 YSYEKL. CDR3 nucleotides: TGCGCCAGCAGCCAAGGTCGCAATTACTATGGCTACACCTTC. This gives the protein CASSQGRNYYGYTF.

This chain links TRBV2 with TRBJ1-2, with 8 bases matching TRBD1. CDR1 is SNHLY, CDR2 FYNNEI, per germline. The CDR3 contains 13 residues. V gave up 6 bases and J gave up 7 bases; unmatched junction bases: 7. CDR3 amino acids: CASRTTGVGGYTF. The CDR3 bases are TGTGCCAGCAGGACGACAGGGGTTGGTGGCTACACCTTC.

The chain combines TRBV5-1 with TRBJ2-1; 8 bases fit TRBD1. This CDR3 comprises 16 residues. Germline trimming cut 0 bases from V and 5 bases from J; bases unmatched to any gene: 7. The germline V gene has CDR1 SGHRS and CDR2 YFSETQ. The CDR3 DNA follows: TGCGCCAGCAGCTTGGGTCCCAGGGGGCTGAACAATGAGCAGTTCTTC. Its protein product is CASSLGPRGLNNEQFF.

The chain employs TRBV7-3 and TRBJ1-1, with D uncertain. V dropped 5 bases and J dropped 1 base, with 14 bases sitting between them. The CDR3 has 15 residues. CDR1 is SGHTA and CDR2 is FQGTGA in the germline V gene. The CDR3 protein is CASSPPGGTNTEAFF. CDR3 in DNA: TGTGCCAGCAGCCCCCCTGGAGGCACGAACACTGAAGCTTTCTTT.

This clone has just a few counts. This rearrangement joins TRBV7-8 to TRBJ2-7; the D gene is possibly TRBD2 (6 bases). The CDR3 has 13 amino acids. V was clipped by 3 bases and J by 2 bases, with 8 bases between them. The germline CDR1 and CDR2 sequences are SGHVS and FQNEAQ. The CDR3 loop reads CASSFSGAYEQYF. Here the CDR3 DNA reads TGTGCCAGCAGCTTTTCGGGAGCCTACGAGCAGTACTTC.

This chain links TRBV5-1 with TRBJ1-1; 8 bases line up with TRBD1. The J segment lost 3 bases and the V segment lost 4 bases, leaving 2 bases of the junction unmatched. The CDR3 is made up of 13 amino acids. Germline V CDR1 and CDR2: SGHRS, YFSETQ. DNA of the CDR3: TGCGCCAGCAGCACGACAGGGGACACTGAAGCTTTCTTT. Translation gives CASSTTGDTEAFF.

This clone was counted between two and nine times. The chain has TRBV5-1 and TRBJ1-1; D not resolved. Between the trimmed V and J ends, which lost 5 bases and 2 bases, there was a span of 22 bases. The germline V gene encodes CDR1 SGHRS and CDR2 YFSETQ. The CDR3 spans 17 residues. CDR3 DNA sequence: TGCGCCAGCAGTCCTGGTGTGGCGAACCGACTTAACACTGAAGCTTTCTTT. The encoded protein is CASSPGVANRLNTEAFF.

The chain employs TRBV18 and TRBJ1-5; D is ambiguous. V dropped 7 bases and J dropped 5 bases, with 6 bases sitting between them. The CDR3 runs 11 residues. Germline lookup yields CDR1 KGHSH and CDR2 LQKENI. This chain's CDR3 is CASYEDQPQHF. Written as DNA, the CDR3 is TGTGCCAGCTACGAAGATCAGCCCCAGCATTTT.

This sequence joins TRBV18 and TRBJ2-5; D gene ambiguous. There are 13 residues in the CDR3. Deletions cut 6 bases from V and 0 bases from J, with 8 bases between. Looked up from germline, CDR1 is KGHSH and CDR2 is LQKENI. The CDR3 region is CASSGQDQETQYF. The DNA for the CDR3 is TGTGCCAGCTCCGGCCAGGACCAAGAGACCCAGTACTTC.

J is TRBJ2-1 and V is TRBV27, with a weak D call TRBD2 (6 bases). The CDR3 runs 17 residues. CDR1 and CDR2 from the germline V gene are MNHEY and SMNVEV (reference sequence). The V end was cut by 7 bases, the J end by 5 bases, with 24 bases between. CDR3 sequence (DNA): TGTGCCAGCAAGGAGGGAACCACTTTAAGTTCGCACAATGAGCAGTTCTTC. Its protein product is CASKEGTTLSSHNEQFF.

CDR3 nucleotides: TGTGCCAGCAAAATACAGGGGGCGAACGGAAACACCATATATTTT. Its translation: CASKIQGANGNTIYF. The chain recombines TRBV6-5 with TRBJ1-3, with 9 bases that match TRBD1. J gave up 4 bases and V 7 bases, and 8 bases lay outside the gene matches. CDR1 and CDR2 from the germline V gene are MNHEY and SVGAGI. This CDR3 contains 15 residues.

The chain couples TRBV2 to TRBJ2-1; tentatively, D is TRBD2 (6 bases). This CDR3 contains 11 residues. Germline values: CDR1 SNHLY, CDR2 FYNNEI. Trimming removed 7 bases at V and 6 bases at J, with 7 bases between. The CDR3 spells CASNSGNEQFF. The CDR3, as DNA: TGTGCCAGCAATAGCGGCAATGAGCAGTTCTTC.

The CDR3 region has the DNA TGTGGCCCACTAGCGGGGGAGAGCTCCTACAATGAGCAGTTCTTC. Residues: CGPLAGESSYNEQFF. The V gene is TRBV19, the J gene TRBJ2-1; 11 nucleotides align to TRBD2. The CDR3 is 15 amino acids. Germline loops: CDR1 LNHDA, CDR2 SQIVND (reference sequence).

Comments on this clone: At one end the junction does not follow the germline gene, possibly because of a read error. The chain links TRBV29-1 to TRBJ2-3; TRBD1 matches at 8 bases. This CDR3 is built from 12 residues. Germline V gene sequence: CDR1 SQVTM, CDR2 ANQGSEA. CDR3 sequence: CSVNRQGPPNLF. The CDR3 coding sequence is TGCAGCGTTAACCGACAGGGGCCTCCAAACCTCTTT.

The CDR3 DNA follows: TGCGCCAGCACGCCAGGGTTTCGACCCACCGGGGAGCTGTTTTTT. Translation gives CASTPGFRPTGELFF. The rearrangement uses TRBV5-1 and TRBJ2-2, with TRBD1 as a possible D gene (5 bases). Germline assignment: CDR1 SGHRS and CDR2 YFSETQ. Trimming removed 6 bases from V and 4 bases from J, with 16 bases in between. This CDR3 spans 15 amino acids. The variable domain in full, with the rest retrieved from reference TRBV5-1 and TRBJ2-2, is KAGVTQTPRYLIKTRGQQVTLSCSPISGHRSVSWYQQTPGQGLQFLFEYFSETQRNKGNFPGRFSGRQFSNSRSEMNVSTLELGDSALYLCASTPGFRPTGELFFGEGSRLTVL.